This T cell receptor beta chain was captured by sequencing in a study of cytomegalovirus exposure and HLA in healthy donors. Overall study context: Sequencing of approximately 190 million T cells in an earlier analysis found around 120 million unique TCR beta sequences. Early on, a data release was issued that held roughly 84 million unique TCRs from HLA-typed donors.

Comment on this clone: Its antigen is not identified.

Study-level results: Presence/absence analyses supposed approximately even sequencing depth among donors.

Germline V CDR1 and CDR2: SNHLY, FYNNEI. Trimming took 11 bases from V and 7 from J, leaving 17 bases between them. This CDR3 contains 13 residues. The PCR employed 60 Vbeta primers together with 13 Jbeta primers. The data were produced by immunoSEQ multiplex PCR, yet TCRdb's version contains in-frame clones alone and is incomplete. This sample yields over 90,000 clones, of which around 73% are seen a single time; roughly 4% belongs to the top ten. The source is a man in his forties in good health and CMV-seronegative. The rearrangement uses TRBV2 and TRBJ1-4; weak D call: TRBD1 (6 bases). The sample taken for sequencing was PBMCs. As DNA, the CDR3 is TGTGCCTGGGGGCCGACGGCGGGTGAAAAACTGTTTTTT. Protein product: CAWGPTAGEKLFF.